The 9 T cell receptor beta chains in this list originate from one sample, sequenced in a study of cytomegalovirus exposure and HLA in healthy donors. The PCR used 60 Vbeta and 13 Jbeta primers. Here immunoSEQ multiplex PCR was the method, and the copy in TCRdb shows in-frame clones only, minus some. The table lists roughly 200,000 clones, about 87% of them singletons, with 1.3% in the top ten. Input material: PBMCs. These receptor sequences come from a man aged 25 to 40 in good health and CMV-seronegative.

CDR3 in amino acids: CASSFQGDYEQYF. Written as DNA, the CDR3 is TGTGCCAGCAGCTTCCAGGGCGACTACGAGCAGTACTTC. The chain couples TRBV5-4 to TRBJ2-7, with D possibly matching TRBD1 (5 bases). V was clipped by 2 bases and J by 3 bases, with 9 bases between them. Germline V gene sequence: CDR1 SGHNT, CDR2 YYREEE (reference sequence). This CDR3 has 13 amino acids.

The chain's CDR3 is CASSPRGGQPQHF. The CDR3 region has the DNA TGTGCCAGCAGCCCCCGGGGGGGTCAGCCCCAGCATTTT. The rearrangement links TRBV11-3 to TRBJ1-5, with D perhaps TRBD1 (5 bases). V shed 5 bases and J shed 6 bases, with 11 bases lying between them. Per germline, CDR1 SGHNT and CDR2 YENEEA. The CDR3 loop spans 13 amino acids.

Here the CDR3 reads CASSLALQGTYEQYF. As DNA, the CDR3 is TGCGCCAGCAGCTTGGCACTCCAGGGGACCTACGAGCAGTACTTC. This chain uses TRBV5-1 with TRBJ2-7; a possible D gene is TRBD1 (6 bases). Trimming left V 0 bases short and J 2 bases short, with 12 bases between. Germline V gene data show CDR1 as SGHRS and CDR2 as YFSETQ. CDR3 length: 15 amino acids.

This rearrangement joins TRBV11-3 to TRBJ2-2; 7 bases match TRBD2. The CDR3 spans 17 residues. With V trimmed by 4 bases and J by 4 bases, 12 bases remained unmatched. Germline V gene data show CDR1 as SGHNT and CDR2 as YENEEA. CDR3 residues: CASSSTRGGDLTGELFF. The CDR3 DNA is TGTGCCAGCAGCTCGACACGGGGAGGGGACCTCACCGGGGAGCTGTTTTTT.

About this clone: At one end, the junction sequence differs from germline, possibly due to a read error. The DNA of the CDR3 is TGCGCCAGCAGCTCGGGACTAGCGGGAGGTCGAGGCAACGGCCTGACTTTC. This codes for CASSSGLAGGRGNGLTF. This chain connects TRBV5-1 to TRBJ2-6; 15 positions agree with TRBD2. Germline CDR1 SGHRS, CDR2 YFSETQ. The CDR3 runs to 17 residues.

The chain joins TRBV27 to TRBJ2-1, with 16 positions matching TRBD2. CDR1 MNHEY and CDR2 SMNVEV come from the germline V gene (reference sequence). The CDR3 extends over 14 amino acids. The V segment lost 5 bases and the J segment 10 bases; nucleotides outside the gene matches: 2. The CDR3 DNA follows: TGTGCCAGCAGTGCGGGACTAGCGGGAGGGGAGCAGTTCTTC. Translation gives CASSAGLAGGEQFF.

For this clone: Its ends do not fully match the called genes, so a read error is possible. The V call is TRBV5-4, the J call TRBJ2-6, with D possibly TRBD1 on 6 matching bases. CDR1 and CDR2 from the germline V gene are SGHNT and YYREEE (reference sequence). CDR3 length: 17 amino acids. As DNA, the CDR3 is TGTGCCAGCAGCCTCAGACAGGATCTCTCTGGGGCCAACGGCCTGACTTTC. This sequence encodes CASSLRQDLSGANGLTF.

The chain couples TRBV7-2 to TRBJ2-5, with 14 bases fitting TRBD2. The CDR3 loop spans 15 amino acids. Trimming cost V 3 bases and J 5 bases; bases outside gene matches: 2. Germline-derived CDR1 and CDR2 are SGHTA and FQGNSA. The CDR3 protein is CASSLTSGREETQYF. The CDR3, as DNA: TGTGCCAGCAGCTTGACTAGCGGGAGGGAGGAGACCCAGTACTTC. Combining the CDR3 with reference TRBV7-2 and TRBJ2-5 gives the whole variable domain GAGVSQSPSNKVTEKGKDVELRCDPISGHTALYWYRQSLGQGLEFLIYFQGNSAPDKSGLPSDRFSAERTGGSVSTLTIQRTQQEDSAVYLCASSLTSGREETQYFGPGTRLLVL.

The chain is built from TRBV6-5 and TRBJ2-7; TRBD1 agrees at 8 bases. Germline V gene sequence: CDR1 MNHEY, CDR2 SVGAGI. This CDR3 has 14 amino acids. V was pared by 0 bases and J by 3 bases, with 1 base of the junction left unmatched. The CDR3 sequence is CASSYSTGGYEQYF. The CDR3 nucleotides are TGTGCCAGCAGTTACTCCACAGGGGGCTACGAGCAGTACTTC.